This T cell receptor beta chain was sequenced during a study of graft-versus-host responses after intestinal transplantation. Study information: Recipients underwent multivisceral, liver-intestinal, or isolated intestinal transplants.

CDR1 is SGHAT and CDR2 is FQNNGV in the germline V gene. The CDR3 length is 14 residues. V dropped 2 bases and J dropped 2 bases, with 9 bases sitting between them. This clone occurred a few times. Assay used: immunoSEQ multiplex PCR; TCRdb lists only in-frame clones, some missing. The table has 35,000 to 40,000 clones, about four fifths seen once. Sequences were derived from PBMCs, sampled roughly 1,000 days after transplant. The clonotype comes from a human patient who received an intestinal transplant, so some T cells may come from the graft donor. The chain has TRBV11-2 and TRBJ2-5; possible D gene TRBD1, 5 bases. CDR3 region: CASSLQGLQETQYF. Written as DNA, the CDR3 is TGTGCCAGCAGCTTACAGGGTCTACAAGAGACCCAGTACTTC.